This TCR beta chain was recorded in a study of blood T cell repertoires in COVID-19. Study information: Collection of acute and convalescent COVID-19 samples took place in the United States, Italy and Spain. Sources were T cells, B-cell-depleted T cells, or PBMCs; the material itself was cDNA or gDNA.

Original methodology: Scientists estimated how many nucleated cells there were by amplifying reference gene primers. Produced via immunoSEQ multiplex PCR; TCRdb's table is partial and in-frame only. The V and J calls and clone size were taken over from that table, and D and trimming were inferred from the DNA. The profile covers roughly 150,000 clones, with around 90% appearing a single time and 15% to 20% taken by the ten largest. CDR3 length: 14 amino acids. Germline loops: CDR1 SQVTM, CDR2 ANQGSEA. V lost 6 bases and J 0 bases, leaving 14 bases between the germline ends. What was sequenced was peripheral blood. The source is a man between 60 and 75 years old with active or convalescent COVID-19. This chain connects TRBV29-1 to TRBJ1-1, with D perhaps TRBD1 (5 bases). CDR3 DNA sequence: TGCAGCGTCACCCCCACAGGCTTGAACACTGAAGCTTTCTTT. It yields the protein CSVTPTGLNTEAFF.